At least ten counts were recorded for the clone carrying this T cell receptor delta chain. The antigen is undetermined. V was shortened by 9 bases and J by 0 bases, with 34 bases between the two germline ends. CDR3 size: 20 residues. Germline values: CDR1 GEAIGNYY, CDR2 EKD. A 32-plex genomic DNA assay used primers for all 8 TRDV and 4 TRDJ genes. In around 3 barcoding PCR cycles, molecules received a 12-nucleotide UMI, then adapter PCR followed. TCRdb used CATT to re-call clones from the multiplex PCR reads. In the table there are 2,000 to 3,000 delta-chain clones, 8.4% of which are singletons. The data are from a study of DNA immune sequencing with unique molecular identifiers. Study overall: γδ T cells were sorted from PBMC by fluorescence-activated cell sorting. Inputs: roughly 100 ng DNA from enriched γδ cells, 1 ug from non-enriched PBMCs. Study-wide findings and caveats: Several healthy donors had highly oligoclonal TRD repertoires dominated by top 5 clonotypes.

The clonotype was recovered from a human donor in good health. The chain couples TRDV2 to TRDJ1; TRDD2 or TRDD3 may be the D gene (6 bases each). Sequencing used gamma-delta T cells enriched from blood buffy coat, or unenriched PBMCs (not recorded which). The CDR3 sequence is CAPEGHPTRRGKMYTDKLIF. CDR3 DNA: TGTGCCCCCGAGGGCCATCCTACGCGTCGGGGGAAGATGTACACCGATAAACTCATCTTT.